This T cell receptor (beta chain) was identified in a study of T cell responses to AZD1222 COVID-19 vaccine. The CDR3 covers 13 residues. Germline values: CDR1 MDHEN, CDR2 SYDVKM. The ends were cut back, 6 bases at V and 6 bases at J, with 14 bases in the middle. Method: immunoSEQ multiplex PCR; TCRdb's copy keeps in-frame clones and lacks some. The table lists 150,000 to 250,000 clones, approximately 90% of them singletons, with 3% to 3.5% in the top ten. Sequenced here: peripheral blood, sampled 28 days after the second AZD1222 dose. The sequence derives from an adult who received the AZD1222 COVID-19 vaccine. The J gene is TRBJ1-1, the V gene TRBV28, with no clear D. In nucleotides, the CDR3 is TGTGCCAGCAGGCCCCTACGCGGCCCTGAAGCTTTCTTT. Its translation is CASRPLRGPEAFF.